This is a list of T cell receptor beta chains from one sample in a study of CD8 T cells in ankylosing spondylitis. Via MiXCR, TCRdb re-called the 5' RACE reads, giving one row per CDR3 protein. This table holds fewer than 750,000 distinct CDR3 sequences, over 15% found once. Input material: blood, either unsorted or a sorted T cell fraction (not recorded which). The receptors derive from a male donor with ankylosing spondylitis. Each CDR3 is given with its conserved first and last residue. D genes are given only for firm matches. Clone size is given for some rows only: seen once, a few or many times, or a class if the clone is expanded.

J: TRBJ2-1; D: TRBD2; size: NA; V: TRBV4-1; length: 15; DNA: TGCGCCAGCAGCCCTTGGACTCGACTAGCAAATGAGCAGTTCTTC; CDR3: CASSPWTRLANEQFF
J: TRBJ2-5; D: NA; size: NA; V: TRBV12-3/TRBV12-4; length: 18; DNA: TGTGCCAGCAGTTTAGGGGGGGAGCGCGGATCGGGTAGAGAGACCCAGTACTTC; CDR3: CASSLGGERGSGRETQYF
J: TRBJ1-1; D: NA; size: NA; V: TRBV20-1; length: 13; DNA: TGCAGTGCTAGCGCCGGGGAGGACACTGAAGCTTTCTTT; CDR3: CSASAGEDTEAFF
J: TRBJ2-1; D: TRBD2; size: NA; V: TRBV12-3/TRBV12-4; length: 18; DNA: TGTGCCAGCAGCCTTGGACTAGCGGGAGGGAGGAGATACAATGAGCAGTTCTTC; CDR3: CASSLGLAGGRRYNEQFF
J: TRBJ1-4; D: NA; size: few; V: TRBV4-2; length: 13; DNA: TGTGCCAGCAGCCACGGGGATGATGAAAAACTGTTTTTT; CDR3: CASSHGDDEKLFF
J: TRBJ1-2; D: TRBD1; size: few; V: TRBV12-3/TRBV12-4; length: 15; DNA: TGTGCCAGCAGTGGTCGACAGGGAGTTAACTATGGCTACACCTTC; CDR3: CASSGRQGVNYGYTF
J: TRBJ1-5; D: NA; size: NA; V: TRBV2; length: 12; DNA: TGTGCCAGCAGTGAAGCCTCGGGGCCCCAGCATTTT; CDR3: CASSEASGPQHF
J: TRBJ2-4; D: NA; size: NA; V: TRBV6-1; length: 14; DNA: TGTGCCAGCAGACAACCCGGGGCCAAAAACATTCAGTACTTC; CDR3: CASRQPGAKNIQYF
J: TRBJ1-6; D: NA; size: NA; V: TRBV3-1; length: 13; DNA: TGTGCCAGCAGTCCCCAGACTGATTCACCCCTCCACTTT; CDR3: CASSPQTDSPLHF
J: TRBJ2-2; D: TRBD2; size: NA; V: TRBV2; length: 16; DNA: TGTGCCAGCAGTGAGGAGGGACTAGCGTACACCGGGGAGCTGTTTTTT; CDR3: CASSEEGLAYTGELFF
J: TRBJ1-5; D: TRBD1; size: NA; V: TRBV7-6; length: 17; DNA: TGTGCCAGCAGCTTATCCCCGAACGGGCCGCCAGGGGGTCCCCAGCATTTT; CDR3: CASSLSPNGPPGGPQHF
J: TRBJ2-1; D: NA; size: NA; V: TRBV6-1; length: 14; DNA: TGTGCCAGCAGTCCAGGGGTGCCATACAATGAGCAGTTCTTC; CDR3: CASSPGVPYNEQFF
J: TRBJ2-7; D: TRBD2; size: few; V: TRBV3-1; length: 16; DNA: TGTGCCAGCAGCCTCCGTAGCGGGGCTTTAGTCTACGAGCAGTACTTC; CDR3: CASSLRSGALVYEQYF
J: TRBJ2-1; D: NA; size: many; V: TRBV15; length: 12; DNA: TGTGCCACCAGCGAGGGGGGCAATGAGCAGTTCTTC; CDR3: CATSEGGNEQFF
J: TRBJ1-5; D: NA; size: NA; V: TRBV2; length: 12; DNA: TGTGCCAGCAAGGGGGACGATCAGCCCCAGCATTTT; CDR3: CASKGDDQPQHF
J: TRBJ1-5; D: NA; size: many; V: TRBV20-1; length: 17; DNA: TGCAGTGCTAGAGATGGTGGAAAGGGTTCCAACAATCAGCCCCAGCATTTT; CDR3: CSARDGGKGSNNQPQHF
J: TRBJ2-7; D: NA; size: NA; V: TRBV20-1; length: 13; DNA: TGCAGTGCCAGAGCGGAGGCCTGGGGGGAGCAGTACTTC; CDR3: CSARAEAWGEQYF
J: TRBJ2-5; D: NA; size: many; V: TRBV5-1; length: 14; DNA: TGCGCCAGCAGCTTGTGGCAGACGGAAGAGACCCAGTACTTC; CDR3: CASSLWQTEETQYF
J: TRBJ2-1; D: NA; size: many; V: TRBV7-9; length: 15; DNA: TGTGCCAGCAGCTTAGATGGCCGCTCCTACAATGAGCAGTTCTTC; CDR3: CASSLDGRSYNEQFF
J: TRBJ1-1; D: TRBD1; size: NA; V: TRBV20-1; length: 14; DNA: TGCAGTGCTAGAGCAGGGGGGGGACAGACTGAAGCTTTCTTT; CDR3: CSARAGGGQTEAFF
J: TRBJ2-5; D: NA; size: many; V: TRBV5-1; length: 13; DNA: TGCGCCAGCAGCTTGTGGGGCGAAGAGACCCAGTACTTC; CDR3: CASSLWGEETQYF
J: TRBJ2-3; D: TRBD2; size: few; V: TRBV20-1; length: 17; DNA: TGCAGTGCTAGAGATCACTTGAGCGGGGGGGCAGAGGATACGCAGTATTTT; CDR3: CSARDHLSGGAEDTQYF
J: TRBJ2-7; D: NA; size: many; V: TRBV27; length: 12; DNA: TGTGCCAGCAGTGAAAACTCCTACGAGCAGTACTTC; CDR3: CASSENSYEQYF
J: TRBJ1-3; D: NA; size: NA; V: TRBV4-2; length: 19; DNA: TGTGCCAGCAGCCATCCTTTTAGGGGGAATGGGTCCTCTGGAAACACCATATATTTT; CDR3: CASSHPFRGNGSSGNTIYF
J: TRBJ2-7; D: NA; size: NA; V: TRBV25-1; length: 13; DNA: TGTGCCAGCGCCCCCCTAGGGCACAGGGAGCAGTACTTC; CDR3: CASAPLGHREQYF
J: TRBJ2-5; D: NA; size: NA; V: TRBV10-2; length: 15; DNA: TGCGCCAGCAGTGAAGGACAGTACATTCGGGAGACCCAGTACTTC; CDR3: CASSEGQYIRETQYF
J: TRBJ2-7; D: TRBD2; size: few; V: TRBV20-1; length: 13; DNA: TGCAGTGCTAGTTCTAGCGGTTTCTACGAGCAGTACTTC; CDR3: CSASSSGFYEQYF
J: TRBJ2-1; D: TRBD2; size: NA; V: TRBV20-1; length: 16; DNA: TGCAGTGCTAGGCTCCTAGCGGGAGTTTCCTACAATGAGCAGTTCTTC; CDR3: CSARLLAGVSYNEQFF
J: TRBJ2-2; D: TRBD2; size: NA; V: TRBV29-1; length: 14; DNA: TGCAGCGTGGGGACCGCCCGGGAGGCCGGGGAGCTGTTTTTT; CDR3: CSVGTAREAGELFF
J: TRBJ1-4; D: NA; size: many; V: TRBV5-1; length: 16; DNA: TGCGCCAGCAGCTTGGAGGGGAGGCAAATTAATGAAAAACTGTTTTTT; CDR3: CASSLEGRQINEKLFF
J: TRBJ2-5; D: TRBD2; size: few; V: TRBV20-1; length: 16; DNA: TGCAGTGCTAGAAAACTAGCGGGAGAAATGAGGGAGACCCAGTACTTC; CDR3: CSARKLAGEMRETQYF
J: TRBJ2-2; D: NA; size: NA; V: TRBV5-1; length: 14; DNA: TGCGCCAGCAGCTACCTCGGGAACACCGGGGAGCTGTTTTTT; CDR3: CASSYLGNTGELFF
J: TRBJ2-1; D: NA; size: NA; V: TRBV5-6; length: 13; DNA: TGTGCCAGCAGCTTAAGGGGGATGGATGAGCAGTTCTTC; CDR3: CASSLRGMDEQFF
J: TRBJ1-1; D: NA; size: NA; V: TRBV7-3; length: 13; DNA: TGTGCCAGCAGCGAAAGGGGGGGGACTGAAGCTTTCTTT; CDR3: CASSERGGTEAFF
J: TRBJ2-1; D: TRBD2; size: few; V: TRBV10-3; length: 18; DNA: TGTGCCATCAGTGACTACCGCGGTAGCGGGAGTTTCGACAATGAGCAGTTCTTC; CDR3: CAISDYRGSGSFDNEQFF
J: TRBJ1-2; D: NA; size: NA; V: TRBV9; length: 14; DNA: TGTGCCAGCAGCGTAGTCCCCGAGGGCTATGGCTACACCTTC; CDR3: CASSVVPEGYGYTF
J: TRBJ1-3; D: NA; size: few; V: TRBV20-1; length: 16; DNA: TGCAGTGCTAGGGGATTGAGACGGGTCTCTGGAAACACCATATATTTT; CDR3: CSARGLRRVSGNTIYF
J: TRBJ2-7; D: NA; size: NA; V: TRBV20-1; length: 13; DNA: TGCAGTGCTAGTAACGCCCGCTCCTACGAGCAGTACTTC; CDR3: CSASNARSYEQYF
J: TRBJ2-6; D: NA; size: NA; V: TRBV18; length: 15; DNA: TGTGCCAGCTCACCACGGGAGGCCCCCAGCAACGTCCTGACTTTC; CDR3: CASSPREAPSNVLTF
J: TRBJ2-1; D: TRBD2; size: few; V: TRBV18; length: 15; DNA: TGTGCCAGCTCGCGGAGCGGGAGCGTTTACAATGAGCAGTTCTTC; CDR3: CASSRSGSVYNEQFF
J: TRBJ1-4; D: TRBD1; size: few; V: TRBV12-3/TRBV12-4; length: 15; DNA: TGTGCCAGCAGACCCCGGGACAGGTCTAATGAAAAACTGTTTTTT; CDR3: CASRPRDRSNEKLFF
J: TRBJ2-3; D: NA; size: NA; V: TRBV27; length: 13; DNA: TGTGCCAGCTGGACAAAGAGCACAGATACGCAGTATTTT; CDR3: CASWTKSTDTQYF
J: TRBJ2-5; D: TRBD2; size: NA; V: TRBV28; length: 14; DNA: TGTGCCAGCAGTTTACCGGGAGGGGGAGAGACCCAGTACTTC; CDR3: CASSLPGGGETQYF
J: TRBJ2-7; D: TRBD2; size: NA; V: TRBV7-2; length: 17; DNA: TGTGCCAGCAGCTTAGGACTAGCGGGAGAGATTGGGTACGAGCAGTACTTC; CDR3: CASSLGLAGEIGYEQYF
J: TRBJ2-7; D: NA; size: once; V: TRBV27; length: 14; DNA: TGTGCCAGCAGTTTATGGGCAGGGCACTACGAGCAGTACTTC; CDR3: CASSLWAGHYEQYF
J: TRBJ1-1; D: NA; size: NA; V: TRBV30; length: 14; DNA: TGTGCCTGGGACCGCAAGGGGGTGAACACTGAAGCTTTCTTT; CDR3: CAWDRKGVNTEAFF
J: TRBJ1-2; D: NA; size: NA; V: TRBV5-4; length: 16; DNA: TGTGCCAGCAGCCCCGGGGGAGGCCAGGGAGACTATGGCTACACCTTC; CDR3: CASSPGGGQGDYGYTF
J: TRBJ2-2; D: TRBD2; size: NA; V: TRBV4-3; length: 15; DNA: TGCGCCAGCAGCCGAGGTAGCGGGAGAACCGGGGAGCTGTTTTTT; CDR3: CASSRGSGRTGELFF
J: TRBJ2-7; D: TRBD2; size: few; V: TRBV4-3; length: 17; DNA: TGCGCCAGCAGCCAAGACCTACTAGCGGGTGGGGTAAACGAGCAGTACTTC; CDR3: CASSQDLLAGGVNEQYF
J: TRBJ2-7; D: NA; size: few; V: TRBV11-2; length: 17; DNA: TGTGCCAGCAGCCTAGAAGGGATGGGGGGGGGCTGGTACGAGCAGTACTTC; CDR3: CASSLEGMGGGWYEQYF
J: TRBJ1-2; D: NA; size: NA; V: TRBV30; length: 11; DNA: TGTGCCTGGAGTGGACCTGAGGGCTACACCTTC; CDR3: CAWSGPEGYTF
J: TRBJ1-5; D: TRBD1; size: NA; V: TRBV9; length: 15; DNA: TGTGCCAGCAGCGCCGGACAGGGCGGCAATCAGCCCCAGCATTTT; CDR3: CASSAGQGGNQPQHF
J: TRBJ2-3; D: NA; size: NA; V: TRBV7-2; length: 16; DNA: TGTGCCAGCACCCCATCGGGGGCAGCTAGCACAGATACGCAGTATTTT; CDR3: CASTPSGAASTDTQYF